This T cell receptor (beta chain) was captured in a study of T cells in Graves' hyperthyroidism and ophthalmopathy. General study points: Using 13 V-J features, a model discriminated ophthalmopathy from stable hyperthyroidism. Most expanded thyroid clonotypes above 0.001 also appeared in blood.

What was amplified from RNA transcripts were TCR beta CDR3 regions. The HTBI primer set was used in a first-round RT-PCR of the TCR CDR3. TCRdb re-called the multiplex PCR reads through MiXCR, storing one row per CDR3 protein. The sample consists of a few hundred thousand distinct CDR3 sequences, approximately 17% of them appearing once. The CDR3 length is 13 residues. Trimming took 1 base from V and 8 from J, leaving 9 bases between them. Germline values: CDR1 MGHRA, CDR2 YSYEKL. This clonotype has just one count. Its antigen is not identified. One base away lies a much larger clone, so this may be a sequencing read error. Patients having uncontrolled infection, another autoimmune disease, pregnancy or lactation were not included. The authors took PBMCs from 10 ml fresh peripheral blood.

The sequenced sample consisted of blood. The clonotype was recovered from a woman aged 18-29 years with Graves' ophthalmopathy. The J gene is TRBJ2-1, the V gene TRBV4-1; D not certain. CDR3 in amino acids: CASSQANYDEQFF. CDR3 sequence (DNA): TGCGCCAGCAGCCAAGCCAATTACGATGAGCAGTTCTTC.